This T cell receptor (beta chain) emerged from a study of blood T cell repertoires in COVID-19. On the study more broadly: Spain, Italy and the United States supplied samples that represented acute and convalescent COVID-19. T cells, B-cell-depleted T cells, or PBMCs supplied cDNA or gDNA.

Clones were sequenced by immunoSEQ multiplex PCR, and TCRdb holds only the in-frame ones, with some missing. The repertoire has a few hundred thousand clones, around 86% of them found once; the top ten carry about 12%. This CDR3 has 15 residues. V lost 3 bases, J lost 0 bases, and 3 bases stayed unmatched. CDR1 is SGHKS and CDR2 is YYEKEE in the germline V gene (reference sequence). This TCR derives from a man older than 75 with acute or convalescent COVID-19. The chain joins TRBV5-5 to TRBJ1-5, with TRBD1 matching 7 bases. Sequences were obtained from peripheral blood. CDR3 sequence reads: CASSSGTDSNQPQHF. Written as DNA, the CDR3 is TGTGCCAGCAGCTCCGGGACAGATAGCAATCAGCCCCAGCATTTT.